The rows below give T cell receptor beta chains drawn from one sample of a study of shared clonotypes between healthy human individuals. The protocol was immunoSEQ multiplex PCR, while the TCRdb copy is restricted to in-frame clones and leaves out a portion. The data contain around 990,000 clones, 70% to 80% of them singletons. The specimen was memory CD4+ T cells from PBMCs. These receptors were taken from a man aged 18 to 30 in good health. Some clones in this sample may be carry-over from other donors' samples. CDR3s include the opening cysteine and the closing phenylalanine or tryptophan. The order of the fields is D gene, J gene, V gene, clone size, CDR3 DNA, CDR3 protein. A D gene is named only where the DNA matches it firmly. Some rows have no size entry. The others give once, few or many, or a class for an expanded clone.

>NA|TRBJ1-5|TRBV2|few
TGTGCCAGCAGTGAAAGTAGTGACAATCAGCCCCAGCATTTT
CASSESSDNQPQHF
>TRBD2|TRBJ2-1|TRBV6-5|once
TGTGCCAGCAGCGCCGGGCTAGCGGGGGTTAGCGAGCAGTTCTTC
CASSAGLAGVSEQFF
>NA|TRBJ1-1|TRBV25-1|NA
TGTGCCAGCAGTCCGACAGGCCGACACACTGAAGCTTTCTTT
CASSPTGRHTEAFF
>NA|TRBJ2-1|TRBV2|NA
TGTGCCAGCAGCGCACTGGACTACCTAAGATACAATGAGCAGTTCTTC
CASSALDYLRYNEQFF
>NA|TRBJ1-1|TRBV9|NA
TGTGCCAGCAGCCCGATCGGGGGCCTTGAGGCTGAAGCTTTCTTT
CASSPIGGLEAEAFF
>NA|TRBJ2-3|TRBV25-1|NA
TGTGCCAGCAGGTCGCCCGGCACAGATACGCAGTATTTT
CASRSPGTDTQYF
>TRBD2|TRBJ2-3|TRBV4-2|NA
TGTGCCAGCAGTGATGTAGCGGGAGGGACAGATACGCAGTATTTT
CASSDVAGGTDTQYF
>NA|TRBJ2-3|TRBV5-1|NA
TGCGCCAGCAGCTCCGGGACTCCGCCAGATACGCAGTATTTT
CASSSGTPPDTQYF
>TRBD2|TRBJ2-5|TRBV29-1|NA
TGCAGCGTTGCTAATGGGGGGGTCCTGGAAGAGACCCAGTACTTC
CSVANGGVLEETQYF
>NA|TRBJ2-1|TRBV15|NA
TGTGCCACCGGACAAGGGCTATACAATGAGCAGTTCTTC
CATGQGLYNEQFF
>NA|TRBJ1-2|TRBV28|NA
TGTGCCAGCAGTCCTGACAGATACTATGGCTACACCTTC
CASSPDRYYGYTF
>NA|TRBJ1-2|TRBV5-3|NA
TGTGCCAGAGCTTGGGAGGGGCCGATAATCTATGGCTACACCTTC
CARAWEGPIIYGYTF
>TRBD1|TRBJ2-5|TRBV7-3|NA
TGTGCCAGCAGCTTAGACGGGACAGCTAAAGAGACCCAGTACTTC
CASSLDGTAKETQYF
>NA|TRBJ2-2|TRBV5-5|NA
TGTGCCAGCAGCTTGGCCGGGTCGAACACCGGGGAGCTGTTTTTT
CASSLAGSNTGELFF
>TRBD1|TRBJ1-6|TRBV9|NA
TGTGCCAGCAGCTCCGGACAGGGGAGGTCACCCCTCCACTTT
CASSSGQGRSPLHF
>NA|TRBJ1-1|TRBV15|NA
TGTGCCACCCGGGGCCATCGGGGTTATAACACTGAAGCTTTCTTT
CATRGHRGYNTEAFF
>TRBD2|TRBJ2-3|TRBV19|once
TGTGCCAGTAGTCGAATTGGGACTAGAGTAACAGATACGCAGTATTTT
CASSRIGTRVTDTQYF
>TRBD1|TRBJ2-5|TRBV4-2|NA
TGTGCCAGCAGCCGTGTACCGGGACAGGCGATAATTAGCCAAAAAGAGACCCAGTACTTC
CASSRVPGQAIISQKETQYF
>NA|TRBJ1-1|TRBV28|NA
TGTGCCAGCAGTTATAGACAGGTTTCGGTCACTGAAGCTTTCTTT
CASSYRQVSVTEAFF
>TRBD1|TRBJ2-3|TRBV2|once
TGTGCCAGCAGCTACACAGGGGGACGAGATACGCAGTATTTT
CASSYTGGRDTQYF
>NA|TRBJ2-5|TRBV4-3|NA
TGCGCCAGCAGCCAACAGCAGCTCAGAGAGACCCAGTACTTC
CASSQQQLRETQYF
>NA|TRBJ1-3|TRBV4-1|NA
TGCGCCAGCAGCCAAGGGGGGCTCGGAAACACCATATATTTT
CASSQGGLGNTIYF
>TRBD2|TRBJ2-1|TRBV10-3|NA
TGTGCCATCAGTGACCCTCCGGGACTAGCGGGAGGGTCCCACAATGAGCAGTTCTTC
CAISDPPGLAGGSHNEQFF
>NA|TRBJ1-1|TRBV6-5|NA
TGTGCCAGCAGTACAGGGACCACTGAAGCTTTCTTT
CASSTGTTEAFF
>TRBD2|TRBJ2-7|TRBV7-8|NA
TGTGCCAGCAGCTACCGCCGGGGGGGAAGGGCTGGCTACGAGCAGTACTTC
CASSYRRGGRAGYEQYF
>TRBD1|TRBJ2-7|TRBV14|NA
TGTGCCAGCAGCCGGACAGGGATACCCTACGAGCAGTACTTC
CASSRTGIPYEQYF
>TRBD2|TRBJ2-2|TRBV7-9|once
TGTGCCAGCAGCTCCACTAGCGGGTATCACACCGGGGAGCTGTTTTTT
CASSSTSGYHTGELFF
>TRBD2|TRBJ2-1|TRBV29-1|NA
TGCAGCGTTGCCCTAGCGGGATGGAATGAGCAGTTCTTC
CSVALAGWNEQFF
>TRBD2|TRBJ2-3|TRBV4-2|NA
TGTGCCAGCAGCCAAGCCTCCCTAGCGGGAGGCATCACAGATACGCAGTATTTT
CASSQASLAGGITDTQYF
>NA|TRBJ2-1|TRBV11-3|NA
TGTGCCAGCTCACGAGGAGGGGTCTATGAGCAGTTCTTC
CASSRGGVYEQFF
>NA|TRBJ1-1|TRBV28|NA
TGTGCCAGCAGTGCCCCGGGATCCTCGAACACTGAAGCTTTCTTT
CASSAPGSSNTEAFF
>NA|TRBJ2-7|TRBV18|once
TGTGCCAGCTCACCGGGCAGGAGCTCCTACGAGCAGTACTTC
CASSPGRSSYEQYF
>NA|TRBJ1-1|TRBV7-8|once
TGTGCCAGCAGCTTAGGAGGGGGATATACTGAAGCTTTCTTT
CASSLGGGYTEAFF
>NA|TRBJ2-5|TRBV28|NA
TGTGCCGCAAGGGGGTCTCAAACCCGGCAAGAGACCCAGTACTTC
CAARGSQTRQETQYF
>NA|TRBJ2-7|TRBV5-6|NA
TGTGCCAGCAGGTTGGATCGTTCGGGGGAGCAGTACTTC
CASRLDRSGEQYF
>NA|TRBJ2-5|TRBV18|few
TGTGCCAGCTCACCGCGTGAAGGGCCATCGAGAGAGACCCAGTACTTC
CASSPREGPSRETQYF